Listed below are T cell receptor beta chains from one sample, sequenced in a study of tumor-infiltrating lymphocytes in primary liver carcinoma. One entry per CDR3 protein, called by TCRdb with MiXCR from the multiplex PCR reads. The data hold about 200,000 distinct CDR3 sequences, with around four fifths observed a single time. Sequenced: tumor tissue from primary liver carcinoma. The receptors here all came from a man between 40 and 49 years old with primary liver carcinoma and hepatitis B virus infection. Both conserved end residues are part of each CDR3. D genes are given only for firm matches. Size values are once, few and many counts, or a class for expanded clones, and some rows have none.

J gene | V gene | CDR3 length | clone size | D gene | CDR3 DNA | CDR3 protein
TRBJ2-3 | TRBV5-4 | 13 | many | . | TGTGCCAGCAGCTTGGGGCAAGGAAAGACGCAGTATTTT | CASSLGQGKTQYF
TRBJ1-5 | TRBV4-2 | 18 | . | . | TGTGCCAACAGCCCCCGCCTACGAGGAGGCACAGGGCCTCAGCCCCAGCATTTT | CANSPRLRGGTGPQPQHF
TRBJ2-3 | TRBV12-3/TRBV12-4 | 15 | . | TRBD2 | TGTGCCAGCAGTCTAGCGGGAGGGGATTGGAATACGCAGTATTTT | CASSLAGGDWNTQYF
TRBJ2-5 | TRBV28 | 14 | . | . | TGTGCCAGCAGTTTACTCGGGCAGAAAGAGACCCAGTACTTC | CASSLLGQKETQYF
TRBJ2-1 | TRBV11-1 | 14 | . | . | TGTGCCAGCAGCTTAGAAGACTCCTACAATAGGCAGTTCTTC | CASSLEDSYNRQFF
TRBJ2-7 | TRBV29-1 | 15 | . | . | TGCAGCGTTGAATATCCGCGGGGTCCCTGGAGGGAGCAGTACTTC | CSVEYPRGPWREQYF
TRBJ2-1 | TRBV6-6 | 16 | . | TRBD2 | TGTGTCGGCAGTTACCAGGGCGGGGGGCCCGGCAATGAGCAGTTCTTC | CVGSYQGGGPGNEQFF
TRBJ1-2 | TRBV2 | 13 | . | . | TGTGCCAGCAGTGAAAGCCTTAACTATGGCTACACCTTC | CASSESLNYGYTF
TRBJ2-2 | TRBV12-3/TRBV12-4 | 15 | . | . | TGTGCCAGCAGGACCGATAGCCCTAGCACCGGGCAGCTGTTTTTT | CASRTDSPSTGQLFF
TRBJ2-1 | TRBV6-1 | 13 | once | . | TGTGCCAGACACAGAGGGAGCTACAATGAGCAGTTCTTC | CARHRGSYNEQFF
TRBJ1-5 | TRBV10-3 | 15 | . | . | TGTGACATCAGTGGAACAAGGTCTAGCAATCAGCCCCAGCATTTT | CDISGTRSSNQPQHF
TRBJ2-5 | TRBV7-2 | 15 | . | . | TGTGCCAGCAGCTTAGTGCCCTTGTGGCAAGAGACCCAGTACTTC | CASSLVPLWQETQYF
TRBJ2-1 | TRBV12-3/TRBV12-4 | 15 | . | TRBD2 | TGTGCCAGCAGTTCATGGACTAGCAGACACAATAAGCAGTTCTTC | CASSSWTSRHNKQFF
TRBJ2-1 | TRBV12-3/TRBV12-4 | 14 | many | . | TGTGCCAGCAGTTTCGGTACAGCCTACAATGAGCAGTTCTTC | CASSFGTAYNEQFF
TRBJ2-1 | TRBV11-2 | 15 | . | . | TGTGCCAGCAGCTTAAGGACAGAGCGTGGGAATGAGCAGTTCTTC | CASSLRTERGNEQFF
TRBJ2-7 | TRBV28 | 15 | . | . | TGTGCCAGTAGTTTGGCCTGTGACCAAGCCTACGAGCAGTACTTC | CASSLACDQAYEQYF
TRBJ1-1 | TRBV11-2 | 13 | . | . | TGTGCCAGCAGCTTAGCTACTGAGACAGAGGCTTTCTTT | CASSLATETEAFF
TRBJ2-1 | TRBV7-8 | 17 | once | . | TGTGCCAGCAGCTTAGGGTGGGGTGGAGCTGCGGGCAATGAGCAGTTCTTC | CASSLGWGGAAGNEQFF
TRBJ2-2 | TRBV2 | 15 | . | . | TGTGCCAGCAGTGAATCCGGGGGCAGGGTCGGGGAGCTGTTTTTT | CASSESGGRVGELFF
TRBJ1-5 | TRBV11-2 | 17 | . | . | TGTGCCAGCAGCTTAGTAGGGGAAACAGGGATCAATCAGACCCAGCATTTT | CASSLVGETGINQTQHF
TRBJ2-4 | TRBV15 | 14 | few | . | TGTGCCACCAGCAGAGACAGGGGACAAAACATTCAGTACTTC | CATSRDRGQNIQYF
TRBJ1-5 | TRBV2 | 12 | . | . | TGTGCCAGCAGTGGGGATAGTCAGCACCAGCATTTT | CASSGDSQHQHF
TRBJ2-7 | TRBV11-2 | 12 | . | . | TGTGTCAGCAGTCCCGGGGGCTACAAACAGTACTTC | CVSSPGGYKQYF
TRBJ2-1 | TRBV4-3 | 17 | . | TRBD2 | TGCGCCAGCAGTAAGGACCTAGCGGGAGCTTCCTACAATGAGCAGTTCTTC | CASSKDLAGASYNEQFF
TRBJ2-7 | TRBV6-5 | 15 | . | . | TGTGCCAGCACTTACTCACGCCCAGGGACCTACGAACAGTACTTC | CASTYSRPGTYEQYF
TRBJ2-7 | TRBV4-2 | 14 | . | . | TGTGCCAGCAGCCGAGATCGGGGCCCATACGAGCAGTACTTC | CASSRDRGPYEQYF
TRBJ2-2 | TRBV6-1 | 14 | . | . | TGTGGCAGCAGTGAATCAGTTAACACCGGGGAGCTGTCTTTT | CGSSESVNTGELSF
TRBJ2-7 | TRBV11-2 | 15 | . | TRBD1 | TGTGCCAGCAGCTTAAGATGGACAGGGGAAAGCGAGCAGTACTTT | CASSLRWTGESEQYF
TRBJ1-5 | TRBV29-1 | 13 | . | . | TGCAGCGCTATGGGACAATCTAATCAGCCCCAGCATTTT | CSAMGQSNQPQHF
TRBJ2-7 | TRBV10-1 | 14 | . | . | TGCGCCAGCAGTCACGGGGGAATGATCAACGAGCAGTACTTC | CASSHGGMINEQYF
TRBJ2-1 | TRBV4-1 | 16 | . | . | TGCGCCAGCAGCCCTGAACTAGTGGGGGCTTACAATGAGCAGTTTTTC | CASSPELVGAYNEQFF
TRBJ2-3 | TRBV28 | 18 | . | . | TGTGCCAGCAGCCTGTCGTCGAGACTAGGGTCTAGCACAGATACACAGTATTTT | CASSLSSRLGSSTDTQYF
TRBJ1-5 | TRBV11-2 | 16 | . | . | TGTGCCAGCAGCTTAGGAGACACGGGTTGGCGTCAGCCCCAGCATTTT | CASSLGDTGWRQPQHF
TRBJ1-1 | TRBV6-5 | 14 | . | . | TGTTCCAGCAGCCCCTCGGACAATTACACTGAAGCTTTCTTT | CSSSPSDNYTEAFF
TRBJ2-7 | TRBV11-1 | 13 | . | TRBD1 | TGTGCCAGCAGTTTAGGACAGGGTCTCGAGCACTACTTC | CASSLGQGLEHYF
TRBJ2-7 | TRBV6-2/TRBV6-3 | 13 | . | . | TGTGCCAGCACTGGGCGTTATCCCTACAAGCGGTACTTC | CASTGRYPYKRYF
TRBJ2-1 | TRBV28 | 13 | . | . | TGTGCCAGCAATCCCCGTAGTCGCGATGAGCAGTTCTTC | CASNPRSRDEQFF
TRBJ2-3 | TRBV12-3/TRBV12-4 | 14 | many | . | TGTGCCAGCAGGCGAGGGAGCGCCAGCGATACGCAGTATTTT | CASRRGSASDTQYF
TRBJ2-3 | TRBV24-1 | 16 | . | . | TGTGTCACCAGTGACCTTCCGGGAGAGGGGACAGATACGCAGTATTTT | CVTSDLPGEGTDTQYF
TRBJ2-4 | TRBV5-5 | 13 | . | . | TGTGTCAGCAGCATGGATCTAGGGGACATTCAGTACTTC | CVSSMDLGDIQYF
TRBJ2-2 | TRBV4-3 | 18 | . | TRBD2 | TGCGCCAACAACCAAACCACTAGCGGACATACGAACACCGGGGAGCCGTTTTTT | CANNQTTSGHTNTGEPFF
TRBJ2-6 | TRBV4-2 | 16 | . | . | TGTGCGAGCAGCCAAGAAGCAAGCTCTGGGGTCAACGTCCTGACTTTC | CASSQEASSGVNVLTF
TRBJ2-5 | TRBV4-3 | 17 | . | TRBD2 | TGCGCCAGCAGCCAAGGGGCTAGCGGGAGGAGTGGTGAGACCCAGTACTTC | CASSQGASGRSGETQYF
TRBJ2-1 | TRBV19 | 17 | . | TRBD2 | TGTGCCAGTAGTATTGGGATGACTAGCGGGAGGAGGAGTGAGCAGTTCTTC | CASSIGMTSGRRSEQFF
TRBJ2-5 | TRBV29-1 | 14 | many | . | TGCAGCGTTAACGGACCTAGCTTCCAAGAGACCCAGTACTTC | CSVNGPSFQETQYF
TRBJ2-1 | TRBV28 | 13 | many | . | TGTGCCAGCAGTTTAGGCCCCTTCGATGAGCAGTTCTTC | CASSLGPFDEQFF
TRBJ1-1 | TRBV12-3/TRBV12-4 | 15 | . | TRBD1 | TGTGCCAGCAGTAGACCGGGACAGGGGAAGACTGAAGCTTTATTT | CASSRPGQGKTEALF
TRBJ2-1 | TRBV10-1 | 15 | . | TRBD2 | TGCGCCAACTCCCAGGGACTAGCGGGTGACAATGAGCAGCTCTTC | CANSQGLAGDNEQLF
TRBJ1-5 | TRBV6-2/TRBV6-3 | 16 | few | TRBD1 | TGTTCCAGCAGTCCCCACAGGGGTCTGTGGGAACAGCCCCAGCATTTT | CSSSPHRGLWEQPQHF
TRBJ1-4 | TRBV30 | 13 | . | TRBD1 | TGTGCCTTAGAGACAGGGGACAATGGAAAACTGTTTTTT | CALETGDNGKLFF
TRBJ2-5 | TRBV5-6 | 16 | many | . | TGTGCCAGCAGCCCCCCGACAGGGACTATTCAAGAGACCCAGTACTTC | CASSPPTGTIQETQYF